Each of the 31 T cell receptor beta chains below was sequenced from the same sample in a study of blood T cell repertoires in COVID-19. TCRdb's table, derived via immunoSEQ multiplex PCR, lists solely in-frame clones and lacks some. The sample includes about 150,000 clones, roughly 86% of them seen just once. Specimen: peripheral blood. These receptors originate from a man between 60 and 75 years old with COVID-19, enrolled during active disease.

The CDR3 DNA reads as TGCAGTGCTAGTAATCCTACCGAGACTGAAGCTTTCTTT. It translates to CSASNPTETEAFF. The V call is TRBV20-1, the J call TRBJ1-1; D gene unclear. The CDR3 totals 13 residues. Germline V CDR1 and CDR2: DFQATT, SNEGSKA (reference sequence). Trimming cost V 3 bases and J 5 bases, with 13 bases left between them.

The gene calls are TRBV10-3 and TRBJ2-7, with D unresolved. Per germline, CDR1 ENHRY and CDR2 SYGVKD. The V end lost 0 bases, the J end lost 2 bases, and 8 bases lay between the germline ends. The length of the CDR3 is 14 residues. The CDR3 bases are TGTGCCATCAGTGAGTCTGGCCCCCCCTACGAGCAGTACTTC. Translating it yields CAISESGPPYEQYF.

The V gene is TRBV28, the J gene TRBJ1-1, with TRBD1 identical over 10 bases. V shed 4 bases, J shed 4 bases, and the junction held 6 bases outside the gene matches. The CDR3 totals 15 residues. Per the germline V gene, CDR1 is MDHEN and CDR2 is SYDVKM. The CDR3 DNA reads TGTGCCAGCAGTTCCCCGACAGGGGGCGGCACTGAAGCTTTCTTT. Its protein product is CASSSPTGGGTEAFF.

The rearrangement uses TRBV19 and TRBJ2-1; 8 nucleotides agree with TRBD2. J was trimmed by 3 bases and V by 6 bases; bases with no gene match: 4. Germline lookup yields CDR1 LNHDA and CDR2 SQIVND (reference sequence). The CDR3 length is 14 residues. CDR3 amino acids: CASSGGVYYNEQFF. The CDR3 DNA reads TGTGCCAGTAGCGGGGGGGTATACTACAATGAGCAGTTCTTC.

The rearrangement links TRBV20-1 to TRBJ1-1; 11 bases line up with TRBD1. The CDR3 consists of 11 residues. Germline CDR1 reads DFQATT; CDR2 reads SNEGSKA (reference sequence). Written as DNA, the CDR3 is TGCAGGGGACAGGGGGGCACTGAAGCTTTCTTT. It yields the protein CRGQGGTEAFF.

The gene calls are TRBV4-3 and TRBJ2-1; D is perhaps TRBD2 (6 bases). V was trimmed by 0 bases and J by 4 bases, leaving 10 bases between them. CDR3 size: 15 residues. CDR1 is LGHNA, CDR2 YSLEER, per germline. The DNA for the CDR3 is TGCGCCAGCAGCCAAGATAGCGGCCCGTACAATGAGCAGTTCTTC. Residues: CASSQDSGPYNEQFF.

The CDR3 protein is CASRPYGTDNQPQHF. The CDR3 DNA is TGTGCCAGCAGACCATACGGGACAGACAATCAGCCCCAGCATTTT. The chain uses TRBV27 and TRBJ1-5, with 7 bases identical to TRBD1. Trimming took 6 bases from V and 3 from J; bases not matched to a gene: 8. The CDR3 length is 15 residues. Germline loops: CDR1 MNHEY, CDR2 SMNVEV (reference sequence).

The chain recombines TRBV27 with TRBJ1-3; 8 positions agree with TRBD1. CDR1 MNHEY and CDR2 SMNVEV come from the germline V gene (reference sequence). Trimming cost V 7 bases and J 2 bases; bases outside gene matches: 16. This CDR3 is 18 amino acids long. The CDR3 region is CASKGIWDRTLTGNTIYF. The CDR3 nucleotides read TGTGCCAGCAAGGGCATCTGGGACAGGACATTAACTGGAAACACCATATATTTT.

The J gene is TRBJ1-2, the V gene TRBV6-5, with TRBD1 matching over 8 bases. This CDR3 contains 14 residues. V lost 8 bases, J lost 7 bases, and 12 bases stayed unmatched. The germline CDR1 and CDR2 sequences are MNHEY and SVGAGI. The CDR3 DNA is TGTGCCAGCGGGTTTCAGGGGGCCCTGCGTGGCTACACCTTC. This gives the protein CASGFQGALRGYTF.

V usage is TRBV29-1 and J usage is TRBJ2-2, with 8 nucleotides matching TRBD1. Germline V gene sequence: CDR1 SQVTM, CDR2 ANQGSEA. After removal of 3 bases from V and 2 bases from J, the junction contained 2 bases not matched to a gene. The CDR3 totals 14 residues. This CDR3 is CSVEQGANTGELFF. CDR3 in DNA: TGCAGCGTTGAGCAGGGGGCCAACACCGGGGAGCTGTTTTTT.

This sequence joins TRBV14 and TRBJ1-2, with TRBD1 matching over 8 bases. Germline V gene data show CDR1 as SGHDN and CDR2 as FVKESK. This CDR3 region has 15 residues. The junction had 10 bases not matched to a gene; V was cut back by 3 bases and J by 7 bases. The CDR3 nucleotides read TGTGCCAGCAGCCAGGTGGACAGGGAATTTCGTGGCTACACCTTC. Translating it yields CASSQVDREFRGYTF.

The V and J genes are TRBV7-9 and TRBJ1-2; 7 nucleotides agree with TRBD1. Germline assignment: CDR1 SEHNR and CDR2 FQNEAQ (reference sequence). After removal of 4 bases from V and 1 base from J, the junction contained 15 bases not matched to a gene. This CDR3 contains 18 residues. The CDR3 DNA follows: TGTGCCAGCAGCTCCTGGGGGATCAGGGGGTCCATTAACTATGGCTACACCTTC. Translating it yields CASSSWGIRGSINYGYTF.

The CDR3 sequence is CASSIQGAATGELFF. CDR3 in DNA: TGTGCCAGTAGTATCCAGGGGGCGGCCACCGGGGAGCTGTTTTTT. V is TRBV19 and J is TRBJ2-2; TRBD1 matches 8 bases. CDR3 length equals 15 residues. The V and J ends lost 3 bases and 4 bases, in that order; junction bases with no gene match: 4. Per the germline V gene, CDR1 is LNHDA and CDR2 is SQIVND (reference sequence).

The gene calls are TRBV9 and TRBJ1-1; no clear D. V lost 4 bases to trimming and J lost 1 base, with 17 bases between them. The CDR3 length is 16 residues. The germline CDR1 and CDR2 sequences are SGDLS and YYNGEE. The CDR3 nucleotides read TGTGCCAGCAGCCCACGAAGGGAGGTTAAGAACACTGAAGCTTTCTTT. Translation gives CASSPRREVKNTEAFF.

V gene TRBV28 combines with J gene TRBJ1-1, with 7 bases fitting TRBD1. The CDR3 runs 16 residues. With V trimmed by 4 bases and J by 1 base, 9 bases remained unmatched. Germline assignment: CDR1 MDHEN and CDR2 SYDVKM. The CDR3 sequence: CASSSGQWARNTEAFF. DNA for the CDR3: TGTGCCAGCAGTTCGGGACAGTGGGCACGGAACACTGAAGCTTTCTTT.

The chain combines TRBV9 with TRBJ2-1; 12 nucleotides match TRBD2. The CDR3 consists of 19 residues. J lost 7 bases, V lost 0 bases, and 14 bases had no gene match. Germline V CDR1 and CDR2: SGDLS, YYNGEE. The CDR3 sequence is CASSVATGLAGGMRNEQFF. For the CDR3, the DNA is TGTGCCAGCAGCGTAGCTACGGGTCTAGCGGGAGGGATGAGAAATGAGCAGTTCTTC.

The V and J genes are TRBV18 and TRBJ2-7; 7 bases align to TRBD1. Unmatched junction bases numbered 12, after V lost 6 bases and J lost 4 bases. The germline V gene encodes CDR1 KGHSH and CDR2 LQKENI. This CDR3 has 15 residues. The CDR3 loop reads CASSPWDSKQYEQYF. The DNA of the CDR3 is TGTGCCAGCTCGCCTTGGGACAGCAAACAATACGAGCAGTACTTC.

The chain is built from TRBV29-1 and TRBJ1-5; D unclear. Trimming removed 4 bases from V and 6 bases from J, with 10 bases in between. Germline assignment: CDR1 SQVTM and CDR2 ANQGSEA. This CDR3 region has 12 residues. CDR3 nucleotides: TGCAGCGTTGGGATGTCGGGTCAGCCCCAGCATTTT. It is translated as CSVGMSGQPQHF.

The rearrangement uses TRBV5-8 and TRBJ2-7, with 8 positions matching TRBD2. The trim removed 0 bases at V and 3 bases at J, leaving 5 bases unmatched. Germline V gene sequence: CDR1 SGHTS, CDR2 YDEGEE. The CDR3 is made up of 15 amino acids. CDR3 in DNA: TGTGCCAGCAGCTTGGTGGGACTAGGACTCTACGAGCAGTACTTC. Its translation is CASSLVGLGLYEQYF.

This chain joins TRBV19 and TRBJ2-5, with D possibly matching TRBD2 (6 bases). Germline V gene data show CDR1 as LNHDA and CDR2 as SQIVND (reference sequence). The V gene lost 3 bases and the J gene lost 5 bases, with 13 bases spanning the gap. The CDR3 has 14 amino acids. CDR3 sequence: CASSMGDSEETQYF. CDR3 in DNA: TGTGCCAGTAGTATGGGGGACTCGGAGGAGACCCAGTACTTC.

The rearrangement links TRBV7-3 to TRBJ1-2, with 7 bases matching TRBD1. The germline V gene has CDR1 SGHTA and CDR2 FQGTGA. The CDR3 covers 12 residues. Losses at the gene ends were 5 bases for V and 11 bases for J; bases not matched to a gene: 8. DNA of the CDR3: TGTGCCAGCAGCATGACAGGGCAGCGGTACACCTTC. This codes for CASSMTGQRYTF.

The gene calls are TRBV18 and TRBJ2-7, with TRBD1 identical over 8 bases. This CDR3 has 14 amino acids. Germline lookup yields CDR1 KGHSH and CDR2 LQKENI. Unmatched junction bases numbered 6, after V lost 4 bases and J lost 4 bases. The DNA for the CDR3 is TGTGCCAGCTCACTACAGGGGGGATGGTACGAGCAGTACTTC. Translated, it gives CASSLQGGWYEQYF.

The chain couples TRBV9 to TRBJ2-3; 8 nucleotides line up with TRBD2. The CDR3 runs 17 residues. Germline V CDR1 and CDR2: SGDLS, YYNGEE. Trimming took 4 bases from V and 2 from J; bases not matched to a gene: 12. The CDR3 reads CASSPPPAGGITDTQYF. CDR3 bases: TGTGCCAGCAGCCCACCCCCGGCGGGGGGCATCACAGATACGCAGTATTTT.

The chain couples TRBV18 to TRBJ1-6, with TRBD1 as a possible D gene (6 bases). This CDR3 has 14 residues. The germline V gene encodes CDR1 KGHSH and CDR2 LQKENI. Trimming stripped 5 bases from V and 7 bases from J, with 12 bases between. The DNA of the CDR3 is TGTGCCAGCTCAAACAGGGAGTGGAATTCACCCCTCCACTTT. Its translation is CASSNREWNSPLHF. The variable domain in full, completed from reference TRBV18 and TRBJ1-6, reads NAGVMQNPRHLVRRRGQEARLRCSPMKGHSHVYWYRQLPEEGLKFMVYLQKENIIDESGMPKERFSAEFPKEGPSILRIQQVVRGDSAAYFCASSNREWNSPLHFGNGTRLTVT.

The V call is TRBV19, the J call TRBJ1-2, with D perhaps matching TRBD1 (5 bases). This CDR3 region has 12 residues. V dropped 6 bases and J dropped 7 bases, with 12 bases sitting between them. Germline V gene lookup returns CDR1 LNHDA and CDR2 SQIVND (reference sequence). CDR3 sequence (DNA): TGTGCCAGTAGCCCTGGCGGGGGTGGCTACACCTTC. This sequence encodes CASSPGGGGYTF. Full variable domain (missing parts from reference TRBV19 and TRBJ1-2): DGGITQSPKYLFRKEGQNVTLSCEQNLNHDAMYWYRQDPGQGLRLIYYSQIVNDFQKGDIAEGYSVSREKKESFPLTVTSAQKNPTAFYLCASSPGGGGYTFGSGTRLTVV.

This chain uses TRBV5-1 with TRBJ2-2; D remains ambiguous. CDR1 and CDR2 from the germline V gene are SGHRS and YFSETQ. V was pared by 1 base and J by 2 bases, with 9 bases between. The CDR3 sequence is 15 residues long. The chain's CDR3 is CASSLKLSNTGELFF. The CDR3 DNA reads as TGCGCCAGCAGCTTGAAACTAAGCAACACCGGGGAGCTGTTTTTT.

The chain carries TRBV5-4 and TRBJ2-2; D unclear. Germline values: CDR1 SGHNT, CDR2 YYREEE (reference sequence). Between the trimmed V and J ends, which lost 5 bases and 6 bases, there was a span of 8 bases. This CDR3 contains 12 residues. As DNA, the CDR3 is TGTGCCAGCAGATCTGAGCCCGGGGAGCTGTTTTTT. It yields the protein CASRSEPGELFF.

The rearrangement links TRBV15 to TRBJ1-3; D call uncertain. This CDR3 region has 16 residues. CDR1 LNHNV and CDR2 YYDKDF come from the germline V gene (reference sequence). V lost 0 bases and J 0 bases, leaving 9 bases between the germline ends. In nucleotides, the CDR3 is TGTGCCACCAGCAGAGAAACCGCTAGCTCTGGAAACACCATATATTTT. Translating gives CATSRETASSGNTIYF.

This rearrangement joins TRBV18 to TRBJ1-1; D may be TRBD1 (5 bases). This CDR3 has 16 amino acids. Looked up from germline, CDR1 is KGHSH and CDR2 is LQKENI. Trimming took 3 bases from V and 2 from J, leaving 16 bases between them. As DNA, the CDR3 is TGTGCCAGCTCACCCATTGTCGGGGGGGGAAACACTGAAGCTTTCTTT. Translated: CASSPIVGGGNTEAFF.

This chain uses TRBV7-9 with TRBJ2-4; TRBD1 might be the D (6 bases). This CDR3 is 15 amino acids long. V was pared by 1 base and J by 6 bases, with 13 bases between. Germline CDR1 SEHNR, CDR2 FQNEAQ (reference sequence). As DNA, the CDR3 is TGTGCCAGCAGCTTAGGAACAGGGTCGGTAAACATTCAGTACTTC. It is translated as CASSLGTGSVNIQYF. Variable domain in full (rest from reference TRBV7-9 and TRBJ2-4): DTGVSQNPRHKITKRGQNVTFRCDPISEHNRLYWYRQTLGQGPEFLTYFQNEAQLEKSRLLSDRFSAERPKGSFSTLEIQRTEQGDSAMYLCASSLGTGSVNIQYFGAGTRLSVL.

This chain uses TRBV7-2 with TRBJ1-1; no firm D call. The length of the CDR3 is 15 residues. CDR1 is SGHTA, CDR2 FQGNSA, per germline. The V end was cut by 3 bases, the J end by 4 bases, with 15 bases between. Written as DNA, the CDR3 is TGTGCCAGCAGCTTTCTGGATACGAGGAGCACTGAAGCTTTCTTT. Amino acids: CASSFLDTRSTEAFF.